This TCR beta chain was obtained from a study of graft-versus-host responses after intestinal transplantation. Turning to the study itself: All recipients were given anti-thymocyte globulin induction, and tacrolimus and steroids were then administered for 2 to 3 years. Points from the study as a whole: Recipient marrow held GvH clones, some first seen in ileum or blood.

The culture paired approximately 200,000 irradiated violet-dye-labeled stimulators with approximately 200,000 CFSE-labeled responders. Sorting after the reaction isolated proliferating CFSE-low CD3+CD4+ and CD3+CD8+ responders. TCRdb keeps only in-frame clones here, not all; method: immunoSEQ multiplex PCR. The table lists approximately 8,600 clones, around a third of them singletons, with 5.1% in the top ten. This clonotype was sampled from a human patient who received an intestinal transplant. Here the sequenced sample was alloreactive CD4+ T cells from a mixed lymphocyte reaction culture, taken before intestinal transplant. Subset indicated: CFSE-low proliferating T cells sorted from roughly 6-day pre-transplant mixed lymphocyte reaction (GvH or HvG direction).

The CDR3 nucleotides read TGTGCCAGCAGCTTACTGTACGAGCAGTACTTC. This encodes CASSLLYEQYF. This chain links TRBV7-9 with TRBJ2-7; D is uncertain. The CDR3 has 11 amino acids. Germline CDR1 is SEHNR and CDR2 is FQNEAQ (reference sequence). V was cut by 2 bases and J by 4 bases, with 3 bases left in between.